This entry features one T cell receptor (beta chain) sequence. What it binds is not known. CDR3 length: 18 amino acids. V lost 6 bases, J lost 4 bases, and 16 bases stayed unmatched. Semiquantitative ARM-PCR amplified T cell receptor alpha and beta CDR3 regions from mRNA. ARM-PCR used tagged nested gene-specific primers, then communal superprimers for exponential amplification. TCRdb reprocessed the multiplex PCR reads via MiXCR and lists one record per CDR3 protein. The sample has approximately 13,000 distinct CDR3 sequences; roughly three fifths are singletons. The data were taken from a study of relationships among human T cell subsets. Whole-study results and caveats: Over 50% of CD8+ cytotoxic sequences came from clones with over 100 reads.

Anti-CD25 beads selected CD4+CD25+ regulatory T cells from positively selected CD4+ cells. The chain carries TRBV12-3 or TRBV12-4 and TRBJ2-2, with TRBD2 identical over 8 bases. Material for sequencing was Tregs sorted from blood. The receptor was isolated from a man aged 35-49 years in good health. CDR3 sequence reads: CASSPIAGLAGLTGELFF. DNA for the CDR3: TGTGCCAGCAGCCCTATTGCAGGGCTAGCGGGCCTCACCGGGGAGCTGTTTTTT.